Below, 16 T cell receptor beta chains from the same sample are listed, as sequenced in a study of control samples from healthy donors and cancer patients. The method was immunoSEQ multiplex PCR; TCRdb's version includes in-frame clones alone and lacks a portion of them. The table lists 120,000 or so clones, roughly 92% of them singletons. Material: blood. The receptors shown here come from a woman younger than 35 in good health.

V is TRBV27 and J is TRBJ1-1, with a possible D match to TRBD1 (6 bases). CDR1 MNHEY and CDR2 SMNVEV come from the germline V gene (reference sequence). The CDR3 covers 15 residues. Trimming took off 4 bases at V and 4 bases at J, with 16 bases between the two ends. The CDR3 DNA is TGTGCCAGCAGTTCTAAGGGGGGAAGTAGCACTGAAGCTTTCTTT. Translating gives CASSSKGGSSTEAFF.

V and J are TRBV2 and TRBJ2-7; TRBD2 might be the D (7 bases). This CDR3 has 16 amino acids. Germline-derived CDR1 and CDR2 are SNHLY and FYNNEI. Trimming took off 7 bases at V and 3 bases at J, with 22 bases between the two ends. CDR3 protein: CASKQGMVGGIYEQYF. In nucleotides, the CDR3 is TGTGCCAGCAAACAGGGAATGGTGGGGGGGATCTACGAGCAGTACTTC.

This CDR3 reads CASRVGETQYF. CDR3 DNA: TGTGCCAGTCGGGTAGGAGAGACCCAGTACTTC. The chain employs TRBV7-2 and TRBJ2-5; D not resolved. V lost 9 bases and J lost 4, with 9 bases in between. The germline gives CDR1 SGHTA, CDR2 FQGNSA. This CDR3 comprises 11 residues. The full variable domain, its missing parts supplied by reference TRBV7-2 and TRBJ2-5, is GAGVSQSPSNKVTEKGKDVELRCDPISGHTALYWYRQSLGQGLEFLIYFQGNSAPDKSGLPSDRFSAERTGGSVSTLTIQRTQQEDSAVYLCASRVGETQYFGPGTRLLVL.

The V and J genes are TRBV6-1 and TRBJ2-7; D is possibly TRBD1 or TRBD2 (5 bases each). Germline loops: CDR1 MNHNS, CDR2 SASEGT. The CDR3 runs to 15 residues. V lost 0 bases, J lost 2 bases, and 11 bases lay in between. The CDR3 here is CASSEAGTPAYEQYF. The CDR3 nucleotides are TGTGCCAGCAGTGAAGCTGGGACGCCAGCCTACGAGCAGTACTTC.

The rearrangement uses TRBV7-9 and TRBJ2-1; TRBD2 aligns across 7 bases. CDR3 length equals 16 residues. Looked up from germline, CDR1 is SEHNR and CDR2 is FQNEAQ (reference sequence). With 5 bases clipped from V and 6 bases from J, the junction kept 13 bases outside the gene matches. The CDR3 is CASSQPSAGTLNEQFF. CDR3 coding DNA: TGTGCCAGCAGCCAACCGTCAGCGGGGACCCTCAATGAGCAGTTCTTC.

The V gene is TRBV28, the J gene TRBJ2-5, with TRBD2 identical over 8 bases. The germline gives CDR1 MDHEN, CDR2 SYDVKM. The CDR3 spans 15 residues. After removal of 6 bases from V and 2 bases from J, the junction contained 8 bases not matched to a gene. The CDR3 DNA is TGTGCCAGCAGGGGTGGGACTAGGGATCAAGAGACCCAGTACTTC. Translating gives CASRGGTRDQETQYF. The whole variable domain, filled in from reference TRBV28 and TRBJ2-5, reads DVKVTQSSRYLVKRTGEKVFLECVQDMDHENMFWYRQDPGLGLRLIYFSYDVKMKEKGDIPEGYSVSREKKERFSLILESASTNQTSMYLCASRGGTRDQETQYFGPGTRLLVL.

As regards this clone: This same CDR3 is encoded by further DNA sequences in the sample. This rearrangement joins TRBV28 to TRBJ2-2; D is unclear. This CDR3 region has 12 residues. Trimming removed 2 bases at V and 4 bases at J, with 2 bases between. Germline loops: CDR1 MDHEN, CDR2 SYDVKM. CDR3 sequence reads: CASSLITGELFF. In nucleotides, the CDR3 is TGTGCCAGCAGTTTAATCACCGGGGAGCTGTTTTTT.

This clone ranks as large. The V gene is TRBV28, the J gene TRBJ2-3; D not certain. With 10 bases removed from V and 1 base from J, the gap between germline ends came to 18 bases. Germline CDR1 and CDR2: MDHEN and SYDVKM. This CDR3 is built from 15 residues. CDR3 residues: CATSAMGEGTDTQYF. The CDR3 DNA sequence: TGTGCCACCTCAGCAATGGGTGAAGGCACAGATACGCAGTATTTT.

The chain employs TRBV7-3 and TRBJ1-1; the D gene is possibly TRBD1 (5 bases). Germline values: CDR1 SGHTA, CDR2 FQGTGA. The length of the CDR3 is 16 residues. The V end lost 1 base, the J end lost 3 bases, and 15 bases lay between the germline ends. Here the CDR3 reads CASSLMGPGEDTEAFF. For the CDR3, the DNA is TGTGCCAGCAGCTTAATGGGGCCGGGGGAGGACACTGAAGCTTTCTTT. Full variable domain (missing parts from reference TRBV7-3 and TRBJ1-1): GAGVSQTPSNKVTEKGKYVELRCDPISGHTALYWYRQSLGQGPEFLIYFQGTGAADDSGLPNDRFFAVRPEGSVSTLKIQRTERGDSAVYLCASSLMGPGEDTEAFFGQGTRLTVV.

CDR3 sequence (DNA): TGCGCCAGCAGCGCCACCTCAACCAATGAGCAGTTCTTC. Amino acid sequence: CASSATSTNEQFF. The gene calls are TRBV5-1 and TRBJ2-1; no firm D call. Germline lookup yields CDR1 SGHRS and CDR2 YFSETQ. Trimming cost V 4 bases and J 6 bases, with 11 bases left between them. This CDR3 spans 13 amino acids.

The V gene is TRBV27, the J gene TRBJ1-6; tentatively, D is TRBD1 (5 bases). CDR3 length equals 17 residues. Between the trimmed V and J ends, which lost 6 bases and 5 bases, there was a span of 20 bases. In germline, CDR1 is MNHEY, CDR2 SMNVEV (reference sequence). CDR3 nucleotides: TGTGCCAGCAGCGCGGGCTCGCAGGGAAGGCATAATTCACCCCTCCACTTT. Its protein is CASSAGSQGRHNSPLHF.

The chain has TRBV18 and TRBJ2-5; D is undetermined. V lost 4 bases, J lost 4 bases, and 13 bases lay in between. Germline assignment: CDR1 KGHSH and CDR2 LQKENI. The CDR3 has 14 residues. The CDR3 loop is CASSRLDERETQYF. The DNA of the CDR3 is TGTGCCAGCTCACGCCTGGACGAGAGAGAGACCCAGTACTTC.

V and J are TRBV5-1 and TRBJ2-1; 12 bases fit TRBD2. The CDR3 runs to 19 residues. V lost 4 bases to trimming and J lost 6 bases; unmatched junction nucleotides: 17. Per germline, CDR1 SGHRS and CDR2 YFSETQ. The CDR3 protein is CASSGRTSGVLVPPNEQFF. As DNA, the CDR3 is TGCGCCAGCAGCGGCCGGACTAGCGGGGTACTAGTTCCCCCCAATGAGCAGTTCTTC.

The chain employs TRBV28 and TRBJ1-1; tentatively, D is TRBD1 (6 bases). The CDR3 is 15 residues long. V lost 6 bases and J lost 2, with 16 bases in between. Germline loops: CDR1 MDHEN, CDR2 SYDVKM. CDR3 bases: TGTGCCAGCAGGGGGTGGGGGGCGACTAACACTGAAGCTTTCTTT. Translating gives CASRGWGATNTEAFF.

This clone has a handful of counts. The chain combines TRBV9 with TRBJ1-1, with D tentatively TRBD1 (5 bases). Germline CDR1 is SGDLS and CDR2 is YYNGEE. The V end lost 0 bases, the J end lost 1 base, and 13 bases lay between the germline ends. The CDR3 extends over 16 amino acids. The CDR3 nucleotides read TGTGCCAGCAGCGTAGTAAGGCAGGGTCCGAACACTGAAGCTTTCTTT. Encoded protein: CASSVVRQGPNTEAFF.

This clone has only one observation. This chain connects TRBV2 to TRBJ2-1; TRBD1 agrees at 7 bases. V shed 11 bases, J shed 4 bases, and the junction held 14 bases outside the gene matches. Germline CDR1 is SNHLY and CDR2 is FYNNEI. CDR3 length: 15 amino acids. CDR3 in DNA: TGTGCCGGCAATAGAGGCCAGGGGGTGTACAATGAGCAGTTCTTC. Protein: CAGNRGQGVYNEQFF.